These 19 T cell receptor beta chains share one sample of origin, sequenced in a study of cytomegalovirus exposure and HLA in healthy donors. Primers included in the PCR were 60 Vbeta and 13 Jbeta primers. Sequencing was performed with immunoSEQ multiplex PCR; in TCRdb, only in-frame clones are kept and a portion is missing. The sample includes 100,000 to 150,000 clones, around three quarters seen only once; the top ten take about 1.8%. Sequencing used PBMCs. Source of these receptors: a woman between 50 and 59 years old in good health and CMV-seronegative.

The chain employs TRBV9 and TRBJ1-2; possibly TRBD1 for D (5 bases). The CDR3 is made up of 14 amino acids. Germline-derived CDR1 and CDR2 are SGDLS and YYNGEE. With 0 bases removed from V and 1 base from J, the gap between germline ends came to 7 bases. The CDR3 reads CASSVGQINYGYTF. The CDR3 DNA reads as TGTGCCAGCAGCGTAGGACAGATTAACTATGGCTACACCTTC.

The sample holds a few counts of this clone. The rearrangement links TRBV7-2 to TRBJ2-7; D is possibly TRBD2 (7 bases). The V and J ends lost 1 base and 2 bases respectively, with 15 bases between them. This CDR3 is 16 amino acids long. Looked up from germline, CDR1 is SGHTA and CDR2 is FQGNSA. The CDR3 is CASSLGRGGGTYEQYF. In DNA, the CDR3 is TGTGCCAGCAGCTTAGGAAGGGGAGGGGGGACCTACGAGCAGTACTTC.

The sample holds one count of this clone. The CDR3 DNA follows: TGTGCCAGCAGCTCACGGACTAGCGGGAGGGCCACAGATACGCAGTATTTT. Amino acid sequence: CASSSRTSGRATDTQYF. The rearrangement uses TRBV7-3 and TRBJ2-3; 15 positions match TRBD2. Germline V CDR1 and CDR2: SGHTA, FQGTGA. After removal of 4 bases from V and 2 bases from J, the junction contained 4 bases not matched to a gene. The CDR3 length is 17 residues.

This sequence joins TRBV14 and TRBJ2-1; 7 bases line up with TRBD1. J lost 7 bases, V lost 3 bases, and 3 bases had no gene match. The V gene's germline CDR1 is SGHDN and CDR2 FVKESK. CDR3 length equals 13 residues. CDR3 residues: CASSQVRGNEQFF. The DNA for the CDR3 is TGTGCCAGCAGCCAGGTCAGGGGGAATGAGCAGTTCTTC.

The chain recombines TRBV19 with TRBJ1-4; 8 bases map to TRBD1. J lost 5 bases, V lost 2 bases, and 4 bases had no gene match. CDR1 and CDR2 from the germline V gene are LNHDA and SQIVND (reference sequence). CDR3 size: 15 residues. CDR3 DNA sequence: TGTGCCAGTAGTATAAATTGGACAGGGAATGAAAAACTGTTTTTT. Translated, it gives CASSINWTGNEKLFF.

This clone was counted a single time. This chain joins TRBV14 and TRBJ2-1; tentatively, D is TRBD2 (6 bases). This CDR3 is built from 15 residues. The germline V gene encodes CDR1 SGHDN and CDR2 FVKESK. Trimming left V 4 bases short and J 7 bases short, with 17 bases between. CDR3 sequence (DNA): TGTGCCAGCAGCCCAACCTCCGGGAGTCAAAATGAGCAGTTCTTC. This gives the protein CASSPTSGSQNEQFF.

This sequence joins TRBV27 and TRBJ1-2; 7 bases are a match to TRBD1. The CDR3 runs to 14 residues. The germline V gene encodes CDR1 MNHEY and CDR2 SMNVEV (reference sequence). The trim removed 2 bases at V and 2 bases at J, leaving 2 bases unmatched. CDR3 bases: TGTGCCAGCAGTTTAACGACAGGGAACTATGGCTACACCTTC. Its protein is CASSLTTGNYGYTF.

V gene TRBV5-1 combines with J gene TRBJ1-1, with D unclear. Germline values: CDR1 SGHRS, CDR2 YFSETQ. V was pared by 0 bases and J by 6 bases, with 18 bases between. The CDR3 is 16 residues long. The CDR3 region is CASSLASFVSGPEAFF. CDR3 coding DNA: TGCGCCAGCAGCTTGGCGTCCTTCGTTAGCGGACCTGAAGCTTTCTTT.

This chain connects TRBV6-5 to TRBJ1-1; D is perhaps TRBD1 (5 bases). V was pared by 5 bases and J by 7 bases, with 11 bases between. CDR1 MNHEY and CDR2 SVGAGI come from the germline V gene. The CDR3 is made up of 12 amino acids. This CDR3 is CASSRTSNEAFF. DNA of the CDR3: TGTGCCAGCAGTAGGACAAGTAATGAAGCTTTCTTT.

CDR3 sequence: CASSDSEQYF. CDR3 in DNA: TGTGCCAGCAGTGACAGCGAGCAGTACTTC. J is TRBJ2-7 and V is TRBV2; D is uncertain. The V gene's germline CDR1 is SNHLY and CDR2 FYNNEI. Trimming removed 3 bases at V and 6 bases at J, with 3 bases between. The CDR3 is made up of 10 amino acids.

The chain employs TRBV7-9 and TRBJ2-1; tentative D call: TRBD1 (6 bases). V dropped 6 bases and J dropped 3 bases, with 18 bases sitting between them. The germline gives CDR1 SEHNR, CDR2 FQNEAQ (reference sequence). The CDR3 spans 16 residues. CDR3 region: CASRPLWDKDYNEQFF. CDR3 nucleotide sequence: TGTGCCAGCAGGCCTCTATGGGACAAAGACTACAATGAGCAGTTCTTC.

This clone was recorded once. The CDR3 region has the DNA TGTGCCAGCAGCTATATAGAGGGTAGTGGCTACACCTTC. It translates to CASSYIEGSGYTF. The chain carries TRBV2 and TRBJ1-2; D is undetermined. V was cut by 6 bases and J by 7 bases, with 15 bases left in between. In germline, CDR1 is SNHLY, CDR2 FYNNEI. The CDR3 extends over 13 amino acids.

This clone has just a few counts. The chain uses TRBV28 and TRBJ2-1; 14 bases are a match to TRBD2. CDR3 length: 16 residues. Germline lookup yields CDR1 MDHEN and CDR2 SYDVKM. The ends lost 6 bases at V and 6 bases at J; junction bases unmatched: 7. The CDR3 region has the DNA TGTGCCAGCAGGGTACCGGGACTAGCGGGAGTCAATGAGCAGTTCTTC. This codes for CASRVPGLAGVNEQFF.

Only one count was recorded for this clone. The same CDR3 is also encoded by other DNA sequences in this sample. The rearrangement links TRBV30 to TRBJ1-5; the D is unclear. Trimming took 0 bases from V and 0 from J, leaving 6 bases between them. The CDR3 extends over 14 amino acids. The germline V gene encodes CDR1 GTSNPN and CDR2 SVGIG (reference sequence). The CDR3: CAWSVSYSNQPQHF. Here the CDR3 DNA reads TGTGCCTGGAGTGTATCGTATAGCAATCAGCCCCAGCATTTT.

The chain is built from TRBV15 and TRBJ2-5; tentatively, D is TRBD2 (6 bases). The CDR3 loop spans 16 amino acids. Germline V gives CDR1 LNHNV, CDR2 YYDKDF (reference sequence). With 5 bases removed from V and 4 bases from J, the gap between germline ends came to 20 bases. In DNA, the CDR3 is TGTGCCACCAGCGGACGGGGGTCCCGATGGTCAGAGACCCAGTACTTC. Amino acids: CATSGRGSRWSETQYF.

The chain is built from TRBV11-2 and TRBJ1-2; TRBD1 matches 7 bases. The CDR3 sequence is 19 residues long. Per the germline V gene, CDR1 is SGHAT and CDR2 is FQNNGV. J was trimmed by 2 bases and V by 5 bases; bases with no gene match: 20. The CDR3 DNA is TGTGCCAGCAGCCTAACATCGTCCGGGACAGTCGCTTCAAACTATGGCTACACCTTC. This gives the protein CASSLTSSGTVASNYGYTF.

CDR3 residues: CASSERWAGETQYF. Written as DNA, the CDR3 is TGTGCCAGCAGTGAACGTTGGGCGGGAGAGACCCAGTACTTC. J is TRBJ2-5 and V is TRBV2; D perhaps matches TRBD2 (5 bases). Trimming took 2 bases from V and 4 from J, leaving 11 bases between them. This CDR3 contains 14 residues. From germline, CDR1 is SNHLY and CDR2 FYNNEI.

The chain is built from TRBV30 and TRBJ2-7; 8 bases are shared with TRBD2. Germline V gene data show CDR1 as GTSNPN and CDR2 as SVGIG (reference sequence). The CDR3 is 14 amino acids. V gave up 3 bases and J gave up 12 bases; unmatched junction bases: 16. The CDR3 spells CAWRGDAGLGNAYF. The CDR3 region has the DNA TGTGCCTGGAGAGGGGATGCGGGACTAGGTAATGCGTACTTC.

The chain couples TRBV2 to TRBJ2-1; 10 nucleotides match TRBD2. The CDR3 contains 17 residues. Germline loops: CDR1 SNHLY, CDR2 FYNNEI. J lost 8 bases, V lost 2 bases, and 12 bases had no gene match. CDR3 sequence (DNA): TGTGCCAGCAGTGAATGGCTAGCGGGAGACCCCAGGCATGAGCAGTTCTTC. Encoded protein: CASSEWLAGDPRHEQFF.